In its sample, the clone carrying this TCR beta chain was seen many times. This entry comes from a study of T cells in Graves' hyperthyroidism and ophthalmopathy. Amplification of TCR beta CDR3 regions was performed using RNA transcripts as template. HTBI primers were employed in a first-round RT-PCR of the TCR CDR3. TCRdb recomputed calls from the multiplex PCR reads with MiXCR, one row per CDR3 protein. Of a few hundred thousand distinct CDR3 sequences in the sample, approximately 14% were seen once. CDR3 length: 15 amino acids. Trimming shortened V by 5 bases and J by 6 bases, and 17 bases separated the two germline ends. Per the germline V gene, CDR1 is SGHVS and CDR2 is FNYEAQ.

V usage is TRBV7-6 and J usage is TRBJ2-1; weak D call: TRBD1 (6 bases). The receptor was isolated from a woman aged 18-29 years with Graves' hyperthyroidism that later progressed to Graves' ophthalmopathy. Sequenced material: blood. CDR3 DNA: TGTGCCAGCAGCCCCCAGGGGACCCCCGCCAATGAGCAGTTCTTC. Residues: CASSPQGTPANEQFF.